This TCR beta chain was retrieved from a study of T cells in Graves' hyperthyroidism and ophthalmopathy. Individuals with ophthalmopathy presented a Clinical Activity Score of at least 3, a NOSPECS grade of at least 4 and a duration under 3 months. With 6 bases clipped from V and 6 bases from J, the junction kept 12 bases outside the gene matches. Germline V gene sequence: CDR1 SQVTM, CDR2 ANQGSEA. This CDR3 contains 14 residues. What was amplified from RNA transcripts were TCR beta CDR3 regions. The HTBI primer set was used in a first-round RT-PCR of the TCR CDR3. TCRdb reprocessed the multiplex PCR reads with MiXCR, giving one entry per CDR3 protein. Of 700,000 or so distinct CDR3 sequences listed, about 14% are singletons.

The specimen sequenced was blood. This sequence was found in a woman between 45 and 60 years old with Graves' ophthalmopathy. V is TRBV29-1 and J is TRBJ1-2, with 8 bases lining up with TRBD1. The CDR3 here is CSVEIDRGGNGYTF. In DNA form, the CDR3 reads TGCAGCGTCGAAATCGACAGGGGCGGTAATGGCTACACCTTC.